This T cell receptor (beta chain) was identified in a study of cytomegalovirus exposure and HLA in healthy donors. The primer mix had 60 Vbeta and 13 Jbeta primers. In the authors' methods: Roughly 11 million shared chains were among the 80 million or so unique TCR beta chains that a later analysis counted. Sequencing was performed with immunoSEQ multiplex PCR; in TCRdb, only in-frame clones are kept and a portion is missing. The DNA was the basis for D and trimming; V, J and clone size are from that table. The profile shows around 150,000 clones, about 82% of them singletons. V lost 6 bases and J lost 2, with 18 bases in between. Looked up from germline, CDR1 is MDHEN and CDR2 is SYDVKM. The CDR3 has 16 amino acids. General study findings and limits: The productive fraction for most TCR beta V segments was about 87% or about 30% in an earlier analysis. Researchers reported from a later analysis that most CMV-associated TCR beta chains appeared HLA-restricted.

Turning to this clone: The antigen is not known.

This TCR derives from a man younger than 40 in good health and CMV-seronegative. Sequencing was performed on PBMCs. The V call is TRBV28, the J call TRBJ2-3; D possibly corresponds to TRBD1 (6 bases). DNA for the CDR3: TGTGCCAGCAGCCCTGACAGGTCGGGGTTCACAGATACGCAGTATTTT. Amino acid sequence: CASSPDRSGFTDTQYF.